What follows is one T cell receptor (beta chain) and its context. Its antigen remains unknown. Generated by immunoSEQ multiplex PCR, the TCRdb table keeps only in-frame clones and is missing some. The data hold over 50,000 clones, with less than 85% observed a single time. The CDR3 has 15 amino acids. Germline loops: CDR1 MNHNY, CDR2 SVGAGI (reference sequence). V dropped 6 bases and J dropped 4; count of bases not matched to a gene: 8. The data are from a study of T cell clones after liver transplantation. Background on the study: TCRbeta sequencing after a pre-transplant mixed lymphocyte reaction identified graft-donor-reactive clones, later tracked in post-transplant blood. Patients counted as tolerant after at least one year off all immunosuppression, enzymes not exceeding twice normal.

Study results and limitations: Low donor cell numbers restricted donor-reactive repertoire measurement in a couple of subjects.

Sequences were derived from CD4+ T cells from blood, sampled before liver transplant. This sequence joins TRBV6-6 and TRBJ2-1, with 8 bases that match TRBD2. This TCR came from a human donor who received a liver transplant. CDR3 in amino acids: CASSSRSGGYNEQFF. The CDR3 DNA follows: TGTGCCAGCAGCTCCCGCAGCGGGGGATACAATGAGCAGTTCTTC.